These T cell receptor beta chains were read from a single sample in a study of T cell responses to AZD1222 COVID-19 vaccine. TCRdb's table, derived via immunoSEQ multiplex PCR, lists solely in-frame clones and lacks some. Of 110,000 to 150,000 clones listed, approximately 95% are singletons. The specimen comprised peripheral blood, sampled on day 0 of MenACWY control vaccination. Source of these receptors: an adult in good health. Each CDR3 is given with its conserved first and last residue. Each record gives: V gene, J gene, clone size, D gene, CDR3 DNA, CDR3 protein. A D gene is named only where the DNA matches it firmly. The listing skips clone size in some rows; elsewhere it reads once, few, many or a size class.

>TRBV3-1/TRBV3-2|TRBJ2-7|-|TRBD1
TGTGCCAGCAGCCAAGACCCTATCCTGGACAGGGGGATGGGCTACGAGCAGTACTTC
CASSQDPILDRGMGYEQYF
>TRBV5-4|TRBJ1-3|-|TRBD1
TGTGCCAGCAGCTGGGACAGGGGGCTCGGAAACACCATATATTTT
CASSWDRGLGNTIYF
>TRBV5-1|TRBJ2-1|once|-
TGCGCCAGCAGCCCCCGGGGTCTCGCTTTCGATGAGCAGTTCTTC
CASSPRGLAFDEQFF
>TRBV5-4|TRBJ2-5|-|-
TGTGCCAGCAGCCCAGACAGGCAAGAGACCCAGTACTTC
CASSPDRQETQYF
>TRBV7-2|TRBJ1-1|once|-
TGTGCCAGCAGCTTAATGGGGGGCCCCGGTGAAGCTTTCTTT
CASSLMGGPGEAFF
>TRBV18|TRBJ1-1|-|-
TGTGCCAGCTCACCTAGCCTCAGTACTGAAGCTTTCTTT
CASSPSLSTEAFF
>TRBV6-5|TRBJ1-4|-|-
TGTGCCAGCAGTTACTCGGAATCGCCAACTAATGAAAAACTGTTTTTT
CASSYSESPTNEKLFF
>TRBV6-2/TRBV6-3|TRBJ1-5|-|TRBD1
TGTGCCAGCAGTACGCAGGGACAGGGGACCAATCAGCCCCAGCATTTT
CASSTQGQGTNQPQHF
>TRBV24-1|TRBJ2-2|-|TRBD1
TGTGCCACCAGTGATTCGGGGGGACAGGGGAAGGCCGGGGAGCTGTTTTTT
CATSDSGGQGKAGELFF
>TRBV7-9|TRBJ2-1|-|-
TGTGCCAGCAGATCCGGGACCTCGGGAGTTTACAATGAGCAGTTCTTC
CASRSGTSGVYNEQFF
>TRBV5-1|TRBJ2-1|-|-
TGCGCCAGCAGCCCTTCATGGGCGGGCGTAGGGAATGAGCAGTTCTTC
CASSPSWAGVGNEQFF
>TRBV10-3|TRBJ1-4|-|-
TGTGCCATCGGTCGAACAGCGGATAATGAAAAACTGTTTTTT
CAIGRTADNEKLFF
>TRBV6-5|TRBJ2-7|-|-
TGTGCCAGCTCTTCCCTCGGGGAAGCGAACGAGCAGTACTTC
CASSSLGEANEQYF
>TRBV18|TRBJ1-1|-|TRBD1
TGTGCCAGCTCACCTGGACAGGGGATCGCTGAAGCTTTCTTT
CASSPGQGIAEAFF
>TRBV19|TRBJ2-1|-|-
TGTGCCAGTAGTATAAGGACAGCATACAATGAGCAGTTCTTC
CASSIRTAYNEQFF
>TRBV21-1|TRBJ1-2|-|-
TGTGCCAGCAGCAAAGCCGGGACAGATAACTATGGCTACACCTTC
CASSKAGTDNYGYTF
>TRBV2|TRBJ2-3|-|-
TGTGCCAGCAGTAACAGGGTCACAGATACGCAGTATTTT
CASSNRVTDTQYF
>TRBV6-2/TRBV6-3|TRBJ2-5|-|TRBD1
TGTGCCAGCAGTCGAGACAGGGGAGCGGAGACCCAGTACTTC
CASSRDRGAETQYF
>TRBV6-5|TRBJ1-2|-|-
TGTGCCAGCAGTTACTCAGGACTGGGACCTAACTATGGCTACACCTTC
CASSYSGLGPNYGYTF
>TRBV27|TRBJ1-6|-|-
TGTGCCAGCAGTCACAGAGATAATAATTCACCCCTCCACTTT
CASSHRDNNSPLHF
>TRBV18|TRBJ1-2|-|-
TGTGCCAGCTCACCAAACAGATCCTATGGCTACACCTTC
CASSPNRSYGYTF
>TRBV4-3|TRBJ1-1|-|TRBD1
TGCGCCAGCAGCCGCTACAGGGGACGGTTAGACACTGAAGCTTTCTTT
CASSRYRGRLDTEAFF
>TRBV28|TRBJ1-1|-|-
TGTGCCAGCAGTCTTCCGCCATCGATGAACACTGAAGCTTTCTTT
CASSLPPSMNTEAFF
>TRBV2|TRBJ1-1|-|TRBD1
TGTGCCAGCAGTCCACAGGGGGCGAACACTGAAGCTTTCTTT
CASSPQGANTEAFF
>TRBV7-8|TRBJ2-1|-|TRBD2
TGTGCCAGCAGCTTAGAAAATCTCCTAGCGGGAGAGCAGTTCTTC
CASSLENLLAGEQFF
>TRBV9|TRBJ1-4|-|-
TGTGCCAGCAGCGGACATACAGGGGAAAAACTGTTTTTT
CASSGHTGEKLFF
>TRBV27|TRBJ2-3|-|-
TGTGCCAGCTATAGCGGACGCACAGATACGCAGTATTTT
CASYSGRTDTQYF
>TRBV7-9|TRBJ1-1|-|TRBD1
TGTGCCAGCAGCTTCCGACAGGGGAACACTGAAGCTTTCTTT
CASSFRQGNTEAFF
>TRBV2|TRBJ2-1|-|TRBD2
TGTGCCAGCAGTCTAGGACTAGCGGGCCGACTCTCCTACAATGAGCAGTTCTTC
CASSLGLAGRLSYNEQFF
>TRBV7-8|TRBJ1-5|-|TRBD1
TGTGCCAGCAGCCCCCAGAGGGGGCGCCGGCAGCCCCAGCATTTT
CASSPQRGRRQPQHF
>TRBV2|TRBJ1-2|-|-
TGTGCCAGCAGTGAAGCAAACGGGAACTATGGCTACACCTTC
CASSEANGNYGYTF
>TRBV6-2/TRBV6-3|TRBJ1-5|-|-
TGTGCCAGCAGCCCCGGGGGCCAGCCCCAGCATTTT
CASSPGGQPQHF
>TRBV5-6|TRBJ1-2|-|-
TGTGCCAGCAGCAAACCAGGGGCTTTTGGCTACACCTTC
CASSKPGAFGYTF
>TRBV19|TRBJ1-2|-|-
TGTGCCAGTAGTCCTAGGACCAGGGAGGACTATGGCTACACCTTC
CASSPRTREDYGYTF
>TRBV3-1/TRBV3-2|TRBJ2-7|-|-
TGTGCCAGCAGCCAAAGCATTTTCTACGAGCAGTACTTC
CASSQSIFYEQYF
>TRBV30|TRBJ1-2|-|-
TGTGCCTGGAGGGACGGTATCGATCTGGGTGGCTACACCTTC
CAWRDGIDLGGYTF
>TRBV9|TRBJ1-2|-|-
TGTGCCAGCAGCCCTGCTTCGAACTATGGCTACACCTTC
CASSPASNYGYTF
>TRBV10-3|TRBJ1-1|-|-
TGTGCCATCAGTGGGGGCGGCACTGAAGCTTTCTTT
CAISGGGTEAFF
>TRBV30|TRBJ1-1|-|-
TGTGCCTGGAGTCGGGATATGAACACTGAAGCTTTCTTT
CAWSRDMNTEAFF